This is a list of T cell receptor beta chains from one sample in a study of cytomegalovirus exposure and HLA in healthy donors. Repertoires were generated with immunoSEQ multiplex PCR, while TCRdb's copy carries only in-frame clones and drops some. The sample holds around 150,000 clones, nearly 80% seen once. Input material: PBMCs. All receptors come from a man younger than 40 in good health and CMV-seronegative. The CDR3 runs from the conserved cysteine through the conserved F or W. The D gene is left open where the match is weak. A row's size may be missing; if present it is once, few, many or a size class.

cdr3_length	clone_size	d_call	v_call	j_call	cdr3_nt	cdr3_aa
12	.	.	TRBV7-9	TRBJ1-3	TGTGCCAGCAGCTTAGCGGAGAACACCATATATTTT	CASSLAENTIYF
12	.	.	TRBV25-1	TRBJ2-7	TGTGCCAGCAGTGAATCGGTAATCGAGCAGTACTTC	CASSESVIEQYF
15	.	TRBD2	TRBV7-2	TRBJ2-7	TGTGCCAGCAGGCCGACTAGCCGGTTCTCCTACGAGCAGTACTTC	CASRPTSRFSYEQYF
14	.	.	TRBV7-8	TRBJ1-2	TGTGCCAGCAGCTCGGGAAAGCACGGGTATGGCTACACCTTC	CASSSGKHGYGYTF
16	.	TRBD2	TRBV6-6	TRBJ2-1	TGTGCCAGCAGGGATGCTAGCGGGATCACACGGAATGAGCAGTTCTTC	CASRDASGITRNEQFF
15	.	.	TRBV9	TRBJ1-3	TGTGCCAGCAGCGTAGACAGGTTCTCTGGAAACACCATATATTTT	CASSVDRFSGNTIYF
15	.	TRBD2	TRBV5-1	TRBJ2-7	TGCGCCAGCACGGCGGGGACTAGCGACTCTTACGAGCAGTACTTC	CASTAGTSDSYEQYF
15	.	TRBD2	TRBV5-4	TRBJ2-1	TGTGCCAGCAGCACATCCCTAGCGGGAGGCAATGAGCAGTTCTTC	CASSTSLAGGNEQFF
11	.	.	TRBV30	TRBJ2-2	TGTGCCTGGAGCTTAACCGGGGAGCTGTTTTTT	CAWSLTGELFF
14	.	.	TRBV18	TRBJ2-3	TGTGCCAGCGCCCCGGGGAGCGGCACAGATACGCAGTATTTT	CASAPGSGTDTQYF
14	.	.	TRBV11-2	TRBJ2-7	TGTGCCAGCACCTCAACAGGGAATCTGGGCGAGCAGTACTTC	CASTSTGNLGEQYF
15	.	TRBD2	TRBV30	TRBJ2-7	TGTGCCTCGTCGGGGGGAGTAGCGGGAGGGGGCGAGCAGTACTTC	CASSGGVAGGGEQYF
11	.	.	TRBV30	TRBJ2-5	TGTGCCGGGGACTCACGTGGGGAGCAGTACTTC	CAGDSRGEQYF
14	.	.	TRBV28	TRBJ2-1	TGTGCCGGATCCAAGGGAGTTTCCTACAATGAGCAGTTCTTC	CAGSKGVSYNEQFF
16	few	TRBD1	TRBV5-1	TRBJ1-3	TGCGCCAGCAGCCTCGACGGCAGGGGGTACGGAAACACCATATATTTT	CASSLDGRGYGNTIYF